This TCR beta chain is drawn from a study of blood T cell repertoires in COVID-19. The wider study: The United States, Italy and Spain supplied acute and convalescent COVID-19 samples. The cDNA or gDNA used as material had been derived from T cells, B-cell-depleted T cells, or PBMCs.

CDR1 is MNHEY and CDR2 is SMNVEV in the germline V gene (reference sequence). V was clipped by 3 bases and J by 3 bases, with 8 bases between them. CDR3 length: 13 amino acids. This clone turned up a few times. Other DNA sequences of this sample code for an identical CDR3. Profiled with immunoSEQ multiplex PCR; TCRdb holds only in-frame clones, not every one. The sample lists about 58,000 clones, 78% occurring once. Material: peripheral blood. The TCR was taken from a human donor in a cohort sampled during active COVID-19. The chain is built from TRBV27 and TRBJ1-2, with a weak D call TRBD1 (6 bases). This chain's CDR3 is CASSLTGDYGYTF. The CDR3 nucleotides are TGTGCCAGCAGTTTGACAGGAGACTATGGCTACACCTTC.